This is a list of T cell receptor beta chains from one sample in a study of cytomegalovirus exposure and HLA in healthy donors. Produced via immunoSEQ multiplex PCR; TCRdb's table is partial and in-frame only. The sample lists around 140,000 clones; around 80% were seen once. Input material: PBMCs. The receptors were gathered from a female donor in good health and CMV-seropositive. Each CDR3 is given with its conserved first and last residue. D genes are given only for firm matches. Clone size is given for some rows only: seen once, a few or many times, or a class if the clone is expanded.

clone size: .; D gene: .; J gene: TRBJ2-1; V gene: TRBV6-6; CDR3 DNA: TGTGCCAGCACCAGAGGAGCTGCGATGGCCTACAATGAGCAGTTCTTC; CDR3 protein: CASTRGAAMAYNEQFF
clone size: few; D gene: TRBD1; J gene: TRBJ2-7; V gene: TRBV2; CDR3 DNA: TGTGCCAGCAGGGCGGACAGGACGAACTACGAGCAGTACTTC; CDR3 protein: CASRADRTNYEQYF
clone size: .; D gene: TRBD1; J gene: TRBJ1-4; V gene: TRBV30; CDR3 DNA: TGTGCCTGGAGTGTCGGGGACAGTAGCGGAGGAAGGGAAAAACTGTTTTTT; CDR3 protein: CAWSVGDSSGGREKLFF
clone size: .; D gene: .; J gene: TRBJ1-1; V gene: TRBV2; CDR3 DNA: TGTGCCAGCAGTCCATCTCTATTGAACACTGAAGCTTTCTTT; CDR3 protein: CASSPSLLNTEAFF
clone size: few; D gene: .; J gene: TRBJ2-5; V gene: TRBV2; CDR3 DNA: TGTGCCAGCAGTGTCCGCAGTCAAGAGACCCAGTACTTC; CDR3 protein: CASSVRSQETQYF
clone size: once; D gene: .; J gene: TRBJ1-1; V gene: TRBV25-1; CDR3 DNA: TGTGCCAGCAGTGATACAGGGTATGGCACTGAAGCTTTCTTT; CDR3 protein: CASSDTGYGTEAFF
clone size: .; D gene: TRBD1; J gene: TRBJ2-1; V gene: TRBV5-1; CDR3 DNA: TGCGCCAGCAGCGCATTGGGGGGACAGGGGAACAATGAGCAGTTCTTC; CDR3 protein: CASSALGGQGNNEQFF
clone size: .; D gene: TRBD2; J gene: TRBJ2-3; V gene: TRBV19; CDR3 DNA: TGTGCCAGTAGTAACACCGGGACTAGCGGGATAAATACGCAGTATTTT; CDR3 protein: CASSNTGTSGINTQYF
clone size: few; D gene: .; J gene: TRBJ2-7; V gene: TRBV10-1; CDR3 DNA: TGCGCCAGCAGTGAGTCGTACAGTTCCTACGAGCAGTACTTC; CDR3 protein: CASSESYSSYEQYF
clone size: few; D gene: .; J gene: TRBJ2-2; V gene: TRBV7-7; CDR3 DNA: TGTGCCAGCAGCTTAGGTCATAGCGGGGAGCTGTTTTTT; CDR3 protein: CASSLGHSGELFF
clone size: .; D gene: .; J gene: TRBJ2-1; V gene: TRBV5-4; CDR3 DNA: TGTGCCAGCAGACGGGACTTTTCCTACAATGAGCAGTTCTTC; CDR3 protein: CASRRDFSYNEQFF
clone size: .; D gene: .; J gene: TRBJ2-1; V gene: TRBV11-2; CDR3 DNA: TGTGCCAGCAGCTTAGTTGGGGCAGCGGGTGAGCAGTTCTTC; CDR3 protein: CASSLVGAAGEQFF
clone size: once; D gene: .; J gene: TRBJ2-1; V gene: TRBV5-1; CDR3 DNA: TGCGCCAGCAGCTCTGGACAGTTTTCCTACAATGAGCAGTTCTTC; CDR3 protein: CASSSGQFSYNEQFF
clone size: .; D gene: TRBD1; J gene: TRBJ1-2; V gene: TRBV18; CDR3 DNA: TGTGCCAGCTCACCCGGGACAGCCGTGGATGGCTACACCTTC; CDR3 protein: CASSPGTAVDGYTF
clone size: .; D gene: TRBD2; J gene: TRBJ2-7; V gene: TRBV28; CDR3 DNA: TGTGCCAGCAGTGGAGGACTAGCGAGCAACGAGCAGTACTTC; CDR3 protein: CASSGGLASNEQYF
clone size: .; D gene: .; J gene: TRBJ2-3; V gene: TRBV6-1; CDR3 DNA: TGTGCCAGCAGTGACTTGGGTGGCGGTTCCACAGATACGCAGTATTTT; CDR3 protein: CASSDLGGGSTDTQYF